These 32 T cell receptor beta chains share one sample of origin, sequenced in a study of blood T cells in healthy people across ages. A J-beta primer mix and a sample-barcoded 5' primer were used in a second PCR of about 6 to 12 cycles. TCRdb re-derived calls from the 5' RACE reads in MiXCR, one entry per CDR3 protein. There are roughly 900,000 distinct CDR3 sequences in the sample; 29% occur only once, and 17% lies in the top ten. Sequenced material: blood. All receptors derive from a woman aged 80 or over in good health.

This clonotype occurred many times. The chain couples TRBV20-1 to TRBJ2-7, with D perhaps TRBD1 or TRBD2 (5 bases each). V lost 3 bases and J lost 2, with 17 bases in between. Germline V gives CDR1 DFQATT, CDR2 SNEGSKA (reference sequence). CDR3 length equals 15 residues. The DNA of the CDR3 is TGCAGTGCTAGTCCCCACGGGACGGCGACCTACGAGCAGTACTTC. Its translation: CSASPHGTATYEQYF.

The V call is TRBV28, the J call TRBJ2-1; 14 bases fit TRBD2. The CDR3 is 16 amino acids. Trimming cost V 4 bases and J 8 bases; bases outside gene matches: 7. CDR1 is MDHEN and CDR2 is SYDVKM in the germline V gene. The CDR3 coding sequence is TGTGCCAGCAGTTCCGGACTAGCGGGGGGTATGGATGAGCAGTTCTTC. It specifies CASSSGLAGGMDEQFF.

This clonotype was seen many times. The rearrangement links TRBV5-1 to TRBJ2-1; no clear D. Per germline, CDR1 SGHRS and CDR2 YFSETQ. V was trimmed by 0 bases and J by 0 bases, leaving 10 bases between them. The CDR3 extends over 16 amino acids. In DNA form, the CDR3 reads TGCGCCAGCAGCTTGGGGGCAGGTCTCTCCTACAATGAGCAGTTCTTC. Translating it yields CASSLGAGLSYNEQFF.

This chain uses TRBV20-1 with TRBJ2-4, with 7 positions matching TRBD1. The CDR3 consists of 14 residues. Germline assignment: CDR1 DFQATT and CDR2 SNEGSKA (reference sequence). Trimming at V came to 4 bases and at J to 6 bases, leaving 9 bases not matched to a gene. The CDR3 coding sequence is TGCAGTGCTACGGACGGGACAGCCCTAAACATTCAGTACTTC. Translated: CSATDGTALNIQYF.

This clonotype came up many times. The chain combines TRBV6-2 or TRBV6-3 with TRBJ2-7; 8 nucleotides match TRBD2. CDR3 length: 15 residues. The germline V gene encodes CDR1 MNHEY and CDR2 SVGEGT. J gave up 1 base and V 6 bases, and 8 bases lay outside the gene matches. The CDR3 spells CASRRLANPSYEQYF. The CDR3 coding sequence is TGTGCCAGCAGGCGACTAGCGAATCCATCCTACGAGCAGTACTTC.

Remarks on this clonotype: With a much larger clone just one base away, this may be a read error. This chain links TRBV11-2 with TRBJ2-7; 9 bases fit TRBD2. TRBJ2-4 explains the end of the DNA better; the J call may be wrong. This CDR3 spans 16 amino acids. Germline V gene data show CDR1 as SGHAT and CDR2 as FQNNGV. The CDR3 spells CASSFIAGVPKNIQYF. The CDR3 DNA follows: TGTGCCAGCAGCTTTATAGCGGGGGTACCCAAAAACATTCAGTACTTC.

The chain carries TRBV12-3 or TRBV12-4 and TRBJ1-1; the D gene is possibly TRBD1 (5 bases). Deletions cut 6 bases from V and 2 bases from J, with 16 bases between. The CDR3 has 15 residues. The CDR3 nucleotides are TGTGCCAGCAGACTTAGGGGAACAGGAAACACTGAAGCTTTCTTT. This gives the protein CASRLRGTGNTEAFF.

This clonotype has a count of ten or more. This chain uses TRBV6-2 or TRBV6-3 with TRBJ1-5; TRBD1 might be the D (5 bases). The CDR3 has 14 residues. The V gene's germline CDR1 is MNHEY and CDR2 SVGEGT. V was shortened by 8 bases and J by 2 bases, with 13 bases between the two germline ends. CDR3 nucleotides: TGTGCCAGCGCCGGGACCTTGGGCAATCAGCCCCAGCATTTT. This gives the protein CASAGTLGNQPQHF.

In nucleotides, the CDR3 is TGTGCCAGTAGTACAGGGTTCACTGAGGTTTTCTTT. Encoded protein: CASSTGFTEVFF. The rearrangement links TRBV19 to TRBJ1-1; the D gene is possibly TRBD1 (5 bases). The CDR3 is made up of 12 amino acids. CDR1 is LNHDA, CDR2 SQIVND, per germline (reference sequence). V shed 4 bases and J shed 13 bases, with 16 bases lying between them.

The chain joins TRBV7-9 to TRBJ2-2; D gene uncertain. The CDR3 is 14 amino acids. V was cut by 1 base and J by 6 bases, with 9 bases left in between. In germline, CDR1 is SEHNR, CDR2 FQNEAQ (reference sequence). The CDR3 nucleotides are TGTGCCAGCAGCTTAGATCCGGGTCCCGGGGAGCTGTTTTTT. Translation: CASSLDPGPGELFF.

This clonotype appeared many times. The CDR3 DNA sequence: TGTGCCAGCAGTTTAGGGACTTCCTACGAGCAGTACTTC. Translation gives CASSLGTSYEQYF. The chain links TRBV12-3 or TRBV12-4 to TRBJ2-7; the D gene is possibly TRBD2 (5 bases). Trimming cost V 1 base and J 1 base, with 5 bases left between them. The CDR3 length is 13 residues.

This clonotype was picked up a small number of times. This sequence joins TRBV4-3 and TRBJ1-2; the D gene is possibly TRBD1 (5 bases). V was clipped by 2 bases and J by 2 bases, with 12 bases between them. The CDR3 spans 15 residues. Germline CDR1 and CDR2: LGHNA and YSLEER. In DNA form, the CDR3 reads TGCGCCAGCAGCCAAAATCCACGGGGCAACTATGGCTACACCTTC. Amino acid sequence: CASSQNPRGNYGYTF.

Of note for this clonotype: A much larger clone is a single base away; this may be a read error. The chain links TRBV7-2 to TRBJ2-5, with D possibly matching TRBD2 (5 bases). Germline lookup yields CDR1 SGHTA and CDR2 FQGNSA. The CDR3 consists of 16 residues. V lost 0 bases to trimming and J lost 11 bases, with 22 bases between them. The CDR3 is CASSLAGSATTNEQYF. For the CDR3, the DNA is TGTGCCAGCAGCTTAGCCGGTAGCGCCACTACCAATGAGCAGTACTTC.

The chain recombines TRBV5-1 with TRBJ2-5, with D perhaps TRBD2 (5 bases). Germline loops: CDR1 SGHRS, CDR2 YFSETQ. Trimming removed 0 bases from V and 4 bases from J, with 13 bases in between. The CDR3 contains 15 residues. For the CDR3, the DNA is TGCGCCAGCAGCTTGGCCGAAGATCGGGGAGAGACCCAGTACTTC. Translating it yields CASSLAEDRGETQYF.

This clonotype was observed many times. The V call is TRBV6-5, the J call TRBJ2-5, with D hard to call. The germline CDR1 and CDR2 sequences are MNHEY and SVGAGI. The CDR3 runs 12 residues. V lost 6 bases to trimming and J lost 4 bases, with 9 bases between them. CDR3: CASSPGSETQYF. The CDR3, as DNA: TGTGCCAGCAGCCCCGGTTCAGAGACCCAGTACTTC.

This clonotype was counted only a few times. The chain uses TRBV20-1 and TRBJ2-2; D could derive from TRBD1 or TRBD2 (5 bases each). CDR3 size: 16 residues. The germline CDR1 and CDR2 sequences are DFQATT and SNEGSKA (reference sequence). V lost 0 bases, J lost 5 bases, and 16 bases lay in between. The CDR3 region has the DNA TGCAGTGCTAGAGATCCGAGGCGAGGGGAAACCGGGGAGCTGTTTTTT. Translation gives CSARDPRRGETGELFF.

This clonotype has more than one count but fewer than ten. The chain combines TRBV20-1 with TRBJ2-2; TRBD2 matches at 7 bases. The CDR3 runs 16 residues. V lost 0 bases to trimming and J lost 4 bases; unmatched junction nucleotides: 8. Germline CDR1 and CDR2: DFQATT and SNEGSKA (reference sequence). CDR3 DNA: TGCAGTGCTAGAGATTGGAGGGAGGGAAGCACCGGGGAGCTGTTTTTT. It yields the protein CSARDWREGSTGELFF.

With regard to this clonotype: This clone may be a read error of a much larger clone one base away. V is TRBV6-5 and J is TRBJ2-7; D is ambiguous. Deletions cut 6 bases from V and 4 bases from J, with 16 bases between. This CDR3 region has 14 residues. Germline-derived CDR1 and CDR2 are MNHEY and SVGAGI. CDR3 residues: CASRSRNSEYEQYF. The CDR3 bases are TGTGCCAGCAGGTCTCGGAACTCCGAATACGAGCAGTACTTC.

The table lists this clonotype with many counts. The chain links TRBV28 to TRBJ2-7; 9 bases align to TRBD2. This CDR3 contains 16 residues. CDR1 MDHEN and CDR2 SYDVKM come from the germline V gene. J lost 2 bases, V lost 6 bases, and 11 bases had no gene match. CDR3 sequence: CASRRLAEGPTYEQYF. The CDR3 DNA sequence: TGTGCCAGCAGGAGACTAGCGGAGGGCCCAACCTACGAGCAGTACTTC.

This clonotype has more than one count but fewer than ten. The chain employs TRBV12-3 or TRBV12-4 and TRBJ1-2, with unresolved D. This CDR3 has 13 amino acids. Trimming removed 2 bases at V and 1 base at J, with 5 bases between. In nucleotides, the CDR3 is TGTGCCAGCAGTTTACGGATTAACTATGGCTACACCTTC. This codes for CASSLRINYGYTF.

This clonotype appeared many times. This chain uses TRBV5-1 with TRBJ2-1; D remains unclear. This CDR3 is built from 15 residues. The V end was cut by 1 base, the J end by 2 bases, with 10 bases between. Germline values: CDR1 SGHRS, CDR2 YFSETQ. CDR3 coding DNA: TGCGCCAGCAGCTTGAGGCACGACACCTACAATGAGCAGTTCTTC. Protein: CASSLRHDTYNEQFF.

This chain joins TRBV30 and TRBJ1-4, with TRBD1 as a possible D gene (5 bases). Germline loops: CDR1 GTSNPN, CDR2 SVGIG (reference sequence). V lost 7 bases to trimming and J lost 7 bases, with 16 bases between them. This CDR3 region has 13 residues. CDR3 coding DNA: TGTGCCTTCGGACGAGGGGATGGTGAAAAACTGTTTTTT. This translates into CAFGRGDGEKLFF.

The J gene is TRBJ2-3, the V gene TRBV4-1, with 10 positions matching TRBD2. CDR1 is MGHRA, CDR2 YSYEKL, per germline. The CDR3 has 15 amino acids. J lost 8 bases, V lost 0 bases, and 5 bases had no gene match. CDR3 residues: CASSQDPAGGRTQYF. CDR3 DNA: TGCGCCAGCAGCCAAGATCCAGCGGGGGGGCGTACGCAGTATTTT.

This clonotype was observed at least ten times. DNA for the CDR3: TGTGCCAGCAGTTTTAGGGTAACCAATCAGCCCCAGCATTTT. It specifies CASSFRVTNQPQHF. The chain joins TRBV27 to TRBJ1-5; D is uncertain. Germline V gene sequence: CDR1 MNHEY, CDR2 SMNVEV (reference sequence). The CDR3 consists of 14 residues. V was clipped by 3 bases and J by 3 bases, with 9 bases between them.

The genes are TRBV20-1 and TRBJ2-5, with 8 bases lining up with TRBD2. V gave up 1 base and J gave up 1 base; unmatched junction bases: 8. The CDR3 spans 16 residues. The V gene's germline CDR1 is DFQATT and CDR2 SNEGSKA (reference sequence). The CDR3, as DNA: TGCAGTGCTAGAGCTCAACTAGCGGACACCCAAGAGACCCAGTACTTC. This codes for CSARAQLADTQETQYF.

This clonotype came up many times. Written as DNA, the CDR3 is TGCAGTGCCAGATGGGACAGAGACACAGATACGCAGTATTTT. Residues: CSARWDRDTDTQYF. The chain is built from TRBV20-1 and TRBJ2-3; 7 nucleotides line up with TRBD1. The germline V gene encodes CDR1 DFQATT and CDR2 SNEGSKA (reference sequence). The CDR3 extends over 14 amino acids. With 6 bases clipped from V and 2 bases from J, the junction kept 8 bases outside the gene matches.

Remarks on this clonotype: A much bigger clone sits one base away, suggesting this may be a read error. CDR3 coding DNA: TGTGCCAGCAGCTTAGCGAAGCGGGGGGGCCTTAATGAGCAGTACTTC. Translating gives CASSLAKRGGLNEQYF. The J gene is TRBJ2-5, the V gene TRBV7-9; 10 positions agree with TRBD2. The CDR3 length is 16 residues. Germline-derived CDR1 and CDR2 are SEHNR and FQNEAQ (reference sequence). The J segment lost 11 bases and the V segment lost 0 bases, leaving 12 bases of the junction unmatched. The variable domain in full, with the rest retrieved from reference TRBV7-9 and TRBJ2-5, is DTGVSQNPRHKITKRGQNVTFRCDPISEHNRLYWYRQTLGQGPEFLTYFQNEAQLEKSRLLSDRFSAERPKGSFSTLEIQRTEQGDSAMYLCASSLAKRGGLNEQYFGPGTRLLVL.

This chain connects TRBV5-1 to TRBJ2-4; D uncertain. Germline V gives CDR1 SGHRS, CDR2 YFSETQ. The CDR3 is 16 amino acids. Deletions cut 3 bases from V and 0 bases from J, with 13 bases between. CDR3 nucleotides: TGCGCCAGCAGCTCTAAGTTCAACCTAGCCAAAAACATTCAGTACTTC. It codes for CASSSKFNLAKNIQYF.

The genes are TRBV7-3 and TRBJ2-6, with D perhaps matching TRBD2 (5 bases). Germline V lookup: CDR1 SGHTA, CDR2 FQGTGA. This CDR3 contains 16 residues. Trimming stripped 5 bases from V and 3 bases from J, with 14 bases between. The CDR3 reads CASSPRVGVGANVLTF. The CDR3 DNA is TGTGCCAGCAGCCCCCGGGTCGGGGTTGGGGCCAACGTCCTGACTTTC. The full variable domain, its missing parts supplied by reference TRBV7-3 and TRBJ2-6, is GAGVSQTPSNKVTEKGKYVELRCDPISGHTALYWYRQSLGQGPEFLIYFQGTGAADDSGLPNDRFFAVRPEGSVSTLKIQRTERGDSAVYLCASSPRVGVGANVLTFGAGSRLTVL.

The chain links TRBV7-2 to TRBJ2-1, with 8 bases matching TRBD1. Per germline, CDR1 SGHTA and CDR2 FQGNSA. The CDR3 runs to 17 residues. Trimming removed 7 bases from V and 0 bases from J; junction bases left unmatched: 11. The CDR3 is CASTPVRDRSSYNEQFF. In DNA form, the CDR3 reads TGTGCCAGCACCCCCGTCAGGGACAGGAGCTCCTACAATGAGCAGTTCTTC.

This clonotype was seen at least ten times. This chain joins TRBV5-1 and TRBJ1-6; 9 bases are shared with TRBD1. CDR1 SGHRS and CDR2 YFSETQ come from the germline V gene. V shed 0 bases and J 10 bases; nucleotides not matched to a gene: 2. This CDR3 comprises 14 residues. CDR3 region: CASSLDRGRSPLHF. The DNA of the CDR3 is TGCGCCAGCAGCTTGGACAGGGGGCGGTCACCCCTCCACTTT. The full variable domain, in which reference TRBV5-1 and TRBJ1-6 provide the parts outside the CDR3, is KAGVTQTPRYLIKTRGQQVTLSCSPISGHRSVSWYQQTPGQGLQFLFEYFSETQRNKGNFPGRFSGRQFSNSRSEMNVSTLELGDSALYLCASSLDRGRSPLHFGNGTRLTVT.

The chain combines TRBV20-1 with TRBJ2-3; 8 bases agree with TRBD2. The V segment lost 6 bases and the J segment 2 bases; nucleotides outside the gene matches: 13. There are 16 residues in the CDR3. Germline assignment: CDR1 DFQATT and CDR2 SNEGSKA (reference sequence). CDR3 DNA: TGCAGTGCGAGGACGAGCGGGGGCCTCCACACAGATACGCAGTATTTT. It translates to CSARTSGGLHTDTQYF.